These 30 T cell receptor beta chains were sequenced from one sample in a study of T cell responses to AZD1222 COVID-19 vaccine (dated by TCRdb to about 2021). The sample's time point label, in plain terms: baseline before first vaccination. The treatment or condition label corresponds to: meningococcal conjugate vaccine given as trial control. The library was produced with the immunoSEQ multiplex PCR assay. In its TCRdb copy, this immuneACCESS table keeps in-frame sequences only and misses some clones. Where compared with another copy, unresolved V genes explain less than half of these, and the others have no known cause. This sample lists some 150,000 clones; about 87% were detected once. In total, the top ten clones hold about 3.2% of the sample. Material: peripheral blood, obtained on day 0 of MenACWY control vaccination. The receptors here all came from an adult in good health.

DNA of the CDR3: TGCGCCAGCAGCCAAGATCCAGCATACCTCTACGAGCAGTACTTC. Protein product: CASSQDPAYLYEQYF. The chain recombines TRBV4-1 with TRBJ2-7, with no clear D. This CDR3 has 15 residues. Germline values: CDR1 MGHRA, CDR2 YSYEKL. Trimming left V 0 bases short and J 3 bases short, with 12 bases between.

J is TRBJ2-7 and V is TRBV30; no firm D call. V was cut by 2 bases and J by 0 bases, with 8 bases left in between. Germline loops: CDR1 GTSNPN, CDR2 SVGIG (reference sequence). The CDR3 extends over 13 amino acids. The CDR3 reads CAWSKASSYEQYF. CDR3 DNA sequence: TGTGCCTGGAGTAAGGCGTCCTCCTACGAGCAGTACTTC.

This chain connects TRBV7-9 to TRBJ2-5, with 11 nucleotides matching TRBD1. Germline V lookup: CDR1 SEHNR, CDR2 FQNEAQ (reference sequence). This CDR3 contains 15 residues. After removal of 5 bases from V and 5 bases from J, the junction contained 7 bases not matched to a gene. This CDR3 is CASSQDRGRLETQYF. The CDR3, as DNA: TGTGCCAGCAGCCAGGACAGGGGGCGCCTGGAGACCCAGTACTTC.

V is TRBV29-1 and J is TRBJ1-5; no firm D call. Germline assignment: CDR1 SQVTM and CDR2 ANQGSEA. The V and J ends lost 4 bases and 3 bases respectively, with 10 bases between them. The CDR3 runs to 13 residues. The CDR3 spells CSVGAGNNQPQHF. CDR3 DNA: TGCAGCGTTGGAGCTGGGAACAATCAGCCCCAGCATTTT.

The chain is built from TRBV27 and TRBJ1-5; D gene ambiguous. This CDR3 contains 12 residues. The germline V gene has CDR1 MNHEY and CDR2 SMNVEV (reference sequence). V lost 4 bases and J 6 bases, leaving 7 bases between the germline ends. Written as DNA, the CDR3 is TGTGCCAGCAGTTCCCCCGGTCAGCCCCAGCATTTT. Translating gives CASSSPGQPQHF.

Here the CDR3 DNA reads TGTGCCAGCACTCTCGGGGACAGTGATCAGCCCCAGCATTTT. It is translated as CASTLGDSDQPQHF. The chain couples TRBV6-6 to TRBJ1-5, with 7 bases that match TRBD1. This CDR3 spans 14 amino acids. V shed 7 bases and J 5 bases; nucleotides not matched to a gene: 8. Germline V gives CDR1 MNHNY, CDR2 SVGAGI (reference sequence).

There are a few counts of this clone. Because the CDR3's place on the DNA is in doubt, the DNA is left out and the CDR3 is given as listed by TCRdb. The rearrangement joins TRBV7-9 to TRBJ1-2. CDR1 SEHNR and CDR2 FQNEAQ come from the germline V gene (reference sequence). A total of 15 residues make up the CDR3, ends included. The CDR3 loop is CASSLAFGAGYGYTF.

Notes on this clone: Within the sample, other DNA sequences also encode this same CDR3. V gene TRBV2 combines with J gene TRBJ1-2; maybe TRBD1 (5 bases). The V gene lost 4 bases and the J gene lost 2 bases, with 8 bases spanning the gap. The CDR3 is 13 residues long. Germline lookup yields CDR1 SNHLY and CDR2 FYNNEI. CDR3 nucleotide sequence: TGTGCCAGCAGTGTGACAGCCAACTATGGCTACACCTTC. Amino acid sequence: CASSVTANYGYTF.

In the case of this clone: This same CDR3 is encoded by further DNA sequences in the sample. The genes are TRBV5-1 and TRBJ1-1, with D possibly being TRBD1 (6 bases). CDR3 length equals 14 residues. CDR1 and CDR2 from the germline V gene are SGHRS and YFSETQ. Trimming shortened V by 2 bases and J by 3 bases, and 11 bases separated the two germline ends. CDR3 DNA sequence: TGCGCCAGCAGCTTAGGACAGAGGGACACTGAAGCTTTCTTT. Translated, it gives CASSLGQRDTEAFF.

The V gene is TRBV19, the J gene TRBJ1-5, with D possibly TRBD1 on 5 matching bases. The ends were cut back, 2 bases at V and 1 base at J, with 12 bases in the middle. Per the germline V gene, CDR1 is LNHDA and CDR2 is SQIVND (reference sequence). The CDR3 loop spans 16 amino acids. The CDR3 reads CASSIQGRWSNQPQHF. The CDR3 DNA reads TGTGCCAGTAGTATACAGGGAAGGTGGAGCAATCAGCCCCAGCATTTT. The full variable domain, rest sourced from reference TRBV19 and TRBJ1-5, is DGGITQSPKYLFRKEGQNVTLSCEQNLNHDAMYWYRQDPGQGLRLIYYSQIVNDFQKGDIAEGYSVSREKKESFPLTVTSAQKNPTAFYLCASSIQGRWSNQPQHFGDGTRLSIL.

The chain couples TRBV7-8 to TRBJ1-2; D unclear. Germline V gene sequence: CDR1 SGHVS, CDR2 FQNEAQ. Between the trimmed V and J ends, which lost 1 base and 8 bases, there was a span of 11 bases. The CDR3 spans 13 residues. The DNA of the CDR3 is TGTGCCAGCAGCTTAGGCCCCCTCTGGGGCTACACCTTC. It specifies CASSLGPLWGYTF.

CDR3 nucleotides: TGCAGTGCTAGTTTGGGCCCTATAGGGTCACCCCTCCACTTT. The encoded protein is CSASLGPIGSPLHF. V and J are TRBV20-1 and TRBJ1-6; the D is unclear. Per germline, CDR1 DFQATT and CDR2 SNEGSKA (reference sequence). The CDR3 sequence is 14 residues long. V gave up 3 bases and J gave up 10 bases, with 16 bases separating them.

A remark on this clone: Other DNA sequences from this sample encode an identical CDR3 as well. This rearrangement joins TRBV7-2 to TRBJ2-5, with D perhaps TRBD1 (5 bases). V lost 1 base to trimming and J lost 5 bases, with 8 bases between them. The CDR3 covers 13 residues. From germline, CDR1 is SGHTA and CDR2 FQGNSA. The CDR3 loop reads CASSLDRQETQYF. The CDR3 DNA reads TGTGCCAGCAGCTTAGACAGGCAGGAGACCCAGTACTTC.

The gene calls are TRBV11-2 and TRBJ2-7, with D maybe TRBD1 (6 bases). This CDR3 is built from 13 residues. Looked up from germline, CDR1 is SGHAT and CDR2 is FQNNGV. V shed 5 bases and J shed 1 base, with 9 bases lying between them. The CDR3 here is CASSPDRSYEQYF. Written as DNA, the CDR3 is TGTGCCAGCAGCCCCGACAGGTCCTACGAGCAGTACTTC. Full variable domain (missing parts from reference TRBV11-2 and TRBJ2-7): EAGVAQSPRYKIIEKRQSVAFWCNPISGHATLYWYQQILGQGPKLLIQFQNNGVVDDSQLPKDRFSAERLKGVDSTLKIQPAKLEDSAVYLCASSPDRSYEQYFGPGTRLTVT.

The chain has TRBV6-5 and TRBJ2-7; 7 bases align to TRBD1. This CDR3 comprises 13 residues. Germline loops: CDR1 MNHEY, CDR2 SVGAGI. After removal of 0 bases from V and 6 bases from J, the junction contained 2 bases not matched to a gene. CDR3 in DNA: TGTGCCAGCAGTTACTCAGGGGGCGGCGAGCAGTACTTC. Translation gives CASSYSGGGEQYF.

The J gene is TRBJ1-3, the V gene TRBV7-2; D unresolved. V was trimmed by 2 bases and J by 2 bases, leaving 4 bases between them. The CDR3 runs 13 residues. Germline CDR1 SGHTA, CDR2 FQGNSA. CDR3 DNA sequence: TGTGCCAGCAGCTTAAACCCTGGAAACACCATATATTTT. Its protein is CASSLNPGNTIYF.

CDR3 region: CASSIRPGTPYEQYF. In DNA, the CDR3 is TGTGCCAGTAGTATCCGGCCAGGTACCCCCTACGAGCAGTACTTC. The genes are TRBV19 and TRBJ2-7; D is undetermined. Trimming stripped 3 bases from V and 2 bases from J, with 14 bases between. This CDR3 region has 15 residues. Looked up from germline, CDR1 is LNHDA and CDR2 is SQIVND (reference sequence).

This clone was recorded once. The chain uses TRBV6-5 and TRBJ1-2; 8 bases are a match to TRBD1. This CDR3 is 16 amino acids long. Germline V CDR1 and CDR2: MNHEY, SVGAGI. The V gene end was trimmed by 0 bases and the J gene end by 2 bases; junction bases not matched to a gene: 5. The CDR3 here is CASSYSPPGGNYGYTF. CDR3 DNA: TGTGCCAGCAGTTACTCGCCTCCAGGGGGCAACTATGGCTACACCTTC.

The chain combines TRBV28 with TRBJ2-1; D unclear. Germline V gene sequence: CDR1 MDHEN, CDR2 SYDVKM. V lost 3 bases and J 8 bases, leaving 14 bases between the germline ends. The CDR3 totals 14 residues. The CDR3: CASSFGELWDEQFF. The DNA for the CDR3 is TGTGCCAGCAGTTTCGGAGAGTTGTGGGATGAGCAGTTCTTC.

V is TRBV4-1 and J is TRBJ2-2, with a tentative D call TRBD1 (8 bases). Germline CDR1 is MGHRA and CDR2 is YSYEKL. Trimming took 4 bases from V and 6 from J, leaving 21 bases between them. The CDR3 sequence is 17 residues long. The CDR3 coding sequence is TGCGCCAGCAGCCCATCCGCCCGGACAGGGAGGGCCGGGGAGCTGTTTTTT. Residues: CASSPSARTGRAGELFF.

This chain connects TRBV24-1 to TRBJ1-2; 8 bases map to TRBD1. The CDR3 has 15 residues. V dropped 2 bases and J dropped 3; count of bases not matched to a gene: 4. Germline V gene lookup returns CDR1 KGHDR and CDR2 SFDVKD. The CDR3 nucleotides are TGTGCCACCAGTGATTATGCAGGGGGCGACTATGGCTACACCTTC. Translation gives CATSDYAGGDYGYTF.

This clone is a singleton in its sample. J is TRBJ2-7 and V is TRBV29-1; 7 nucleotides match TRBD2. V trimming: 6 bases; J trimming: 7 bases; junction bases outside the gene matches: 3. Per germline, CDR1 SQVTM and CDR2 ANQGSEA. The CDR3 loop spans 10 amino acids. The CDR3 loop reads CSVGGSEQYF. The CDR3 DNA reads as TGCAGCGTCGGGGGGAGTGAGCAGTACTTC.

The gene calls are TRBV19 and TRBJ1-4; D not resolved. V lost 7 bases and J lost 0, with 18 bases in between. CDR3 length: 17 amino acids. CDR1 is LNHDA, CDR2 SQIVND, per germline (reference sequence). The CDR3 DNA sequence: TGTGCCAGTATTAGGACCGCGGTGACTTCAACTAATGAAAAACTGTTTTTT. Its protein is CASIRTAVTSTNEKLFF.

The V and J genes are TRBV3-1 (or the pseudogene TRBV3-2) and TRBJ2-7, with TRBD1 matching 8 bases. The ends lost 4 bases at V and 6 bases at J; junction bases unmatched: 8. From germline, CDR1 is LGHDT and CDR2 YNNKEL (reference sequence). This CDR3 is built from 14 residues. CDR3 nucleotide sequence: TGTGCCAGCAGCCTACCGGGACAGGAACCCGAGCAGTACTTC. It encodes CASSLPGQEPEQYF.

The chain joins TRBV28 to TRBJ1-5; 9 bases line up with TRBD1. The V segment lost 2 bases and the J segment 5 bases; nucleotides outside the gene matches: 7. CDR1 is MDHEN, CDR2 SYDVKM, per germline. CDR3 size: 16 residues. This CDR3 reads CASSLHPGQGDQPQHF. In DNA form, the CDR3 reads TGTGCCAGCAGTTTACATCCGGGACAGGGCGATCAGCCCCAGCATTTT.

This clone showed up just a few times. The chain is built from TRBV11-2 and TRBJ2-3; no firm D call. V lost 5 bases to trimming and J lost 1 base, with 7 bases between them. The length of the CDR3 is 13 residues. Germline V gives CDR1 SGHAT, CDR2 FQNNGV. The CDR3 loop is CASSTQRTDTQYF. The CDR3, as DNA: TGTGCCAGCAGCACCCAACGCACAGATACGCAGTATTTT.

The J gene is TRBJ2-7, the V gene TRBV4-2, with 10 nucleotides matching TRBD2. Per the germline V gene, CDR1 is LGHNA and CDR2 is YNFKEQ. There are 16 residues in the CDR3. The trim removed 2 bases at V and 3 bases at J, leaving 7 bases unmatched. The CDR3 spells CASSQSSGSMSYEQYF. The CDR3 nucleotides read TGTGCCAGCAGCCAATCTAGCGGGAGTATGAGCTACGAGCAGTACTTC.

This chain uses TRBV7-3 with TRBJ2-7, with 9 nucleotides matching TRBD1. V was pared by 5 bases and J by 6 bases, with 8 bases of the junction left unmatched. The germline gives CDR1 SGHTA, CDR2 FQGTGA. The CDR3 consists of 14 residues. CDR3 in DNA: TGTGCCAGCAGCCCCGGGACAGGGAGACGCGAGCAGTACTTC. The encoded protein is CASSPGTGRREQYF.

The chain carries TRBV5-5 and TRBJ1-5, with D possibly being TRBD1 (5 bases). Germline V gene data show CDR1 as SGHKS and CDR2 as YYEKEE (reference sequence). The V end lost 5 bases, the J end lost 0 bases, and 18 bases lay between the germline ends. The CDR3 consists of 17 residues. Here the CDR3 DNA reads TGTGCCAGCAGTCCCCGTTGGGGGTTCTATAGCAATCAGCCCCAGCATTTT. This gives the protein CASSPRWGFYSNQPQHF.

The gene calls are TRBV2 and TRBJ2-5; 7 bases line up with TRBD2. Germline CDR1 is SNHLY and CDR2 is FYNNEI. The V gene end was trimmed by 3 bases and the J gene end by 5 bases; junction bases not matched to a gene: 0. This CDR3 comprises 12 residues. The chain's CDR3 is CASSEGGETQYF. Written as DNA, the CDR3 is TGTGCCAGCAGTGAGGGGGGGGAGACCCAGTACTTC.